This TCR beta chain appears in the sequencing data of a study of cytomegalovirus exposure and HLA in healthy donors. Regarding the study as a whole: It was found in a later analysis that first-cohort TCR clusters tended to co-occur in the 90 to 150 validation repertoires. As confirmed in vitro, three CMV-associated chains were specific for CMV antigens. Researchers counted around 180 TCR beta chains as cytomegalovirus-associated.

Produced via immunoSEQ multiplex PCR; TCRdb's table is partial and in-frame only. The sample shows hundreds of thousands of clones, approximately 82% of them seen only once. This clone has just one count. The antigen is not known. Germline loops: CDR1 SGHDT, CDR2 YYEEEE. This CDR3 contains 15 residues. Trimming stripped 3 bases from V and 0 bases from J, with 13 bases between. The rearrangement links TRBV5-6 to TRBJ2-7, with D perhaps assigned TRBD1 or TRBD2 (5 bases each). This clonotype originated in a woman under 30 in good health and CMV-seronegative. Sequenced material: PBMCs. CDR3 in amino acids: CASSWGGAGSYEQYF. In nucleotides, the CDR3 is TGTGCCAGCAGCTGGGGCGGTGCGGGCTCCTACGAGCAGTACTTC.